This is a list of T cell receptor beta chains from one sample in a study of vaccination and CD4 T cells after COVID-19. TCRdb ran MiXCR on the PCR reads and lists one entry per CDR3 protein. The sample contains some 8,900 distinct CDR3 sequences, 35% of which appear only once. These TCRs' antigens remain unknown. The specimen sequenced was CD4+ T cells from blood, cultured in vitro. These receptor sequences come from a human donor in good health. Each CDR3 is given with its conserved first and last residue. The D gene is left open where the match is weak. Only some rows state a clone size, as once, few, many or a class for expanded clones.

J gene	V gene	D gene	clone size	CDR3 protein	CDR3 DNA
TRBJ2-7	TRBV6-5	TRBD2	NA	CASSYEAGGGGEQYF	TGTGCCAGCAGTTACGAGGCGGGAGGGGGGGGAGAGCAGTACTTC
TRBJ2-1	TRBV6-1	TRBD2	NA	CASSGLAGVNNEQFF	TGTGCCAGCAGTGGACTAGCGGGAGTAAACAATGAGCAGTTCTTC
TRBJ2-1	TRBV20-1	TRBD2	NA	CSARASGRSPEQFF	TGCAGTGCTAGAGCCAGCGGGAGAAGCCCTGAGCAGTTCTTC
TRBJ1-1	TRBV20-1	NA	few	CSAAVGTSTEAFF	TGCAGTGCTGCTGTCGGAACTAGCACTGAAGCTTTCTTT
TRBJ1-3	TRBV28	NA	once	CASSLSPGNTIYF	TGTGCCAGCAGTTTATCTCCTGGAAACACCATATATTTT
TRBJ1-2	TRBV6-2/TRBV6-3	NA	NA	CASGYLRDYGYTF	TGTGCCAGCGGTTACTTACGGGACTATGGCTACACCTTC
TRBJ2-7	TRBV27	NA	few	CASLKIRGGSYEQYF	TGTGCCAGTCTCAAAATCAGGGGAGGGTCCTACGAGCAGTACTTC
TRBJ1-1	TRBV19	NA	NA	CASSYYGSEAFF	TGTGCCAGTAGTTACTATGGCTCTGAAGCTTTCTTT
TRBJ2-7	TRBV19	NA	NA	CASSIRDGGYEQYF	TGTGCCAGTAGTATCCGGGACGGCGGCTACGAGCAGTACTTC
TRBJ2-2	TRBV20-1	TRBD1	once	CSALGRDRGLTGELFF	TGCAGTGCTCTGGGTCGGGACAGGGGATTGACCGGGGAGCTGTTTTTT
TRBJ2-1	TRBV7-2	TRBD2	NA	CASSLGLAGVGNSYNEQFF	TGTGCCAGCAGCCTGGGACTAGCGGGAGTTGGGAACTCCTACAATGAGCAGTTCTTC
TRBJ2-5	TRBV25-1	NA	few	CASSLAGSYETQYF	TGTGCCAGCAGTCTGGCAGGTTCGTACGAGACCCAGTACTTC
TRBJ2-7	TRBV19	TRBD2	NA	CASSTTQTSGNPYEQYF	TGTGCCAGTAGTACAACCCAGACTAGCGGGAACCCCTACGAGCAGTACTTC
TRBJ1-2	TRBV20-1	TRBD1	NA	CSARQGDGYTF	TGCAGTGCTAGACAGGGGGATGGCTACACCTTC
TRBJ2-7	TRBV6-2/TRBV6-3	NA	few	CASSKKRGTLRNEQYF	TGTGCCAGCAGTAAAAAGAGGGGCACTCTTCGGAACGAGCAGTACTTC
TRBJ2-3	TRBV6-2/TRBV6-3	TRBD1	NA	CASSYSRTGSTDTQYF	TGTGCCAGCAGTTACTCAAGGACAGGGTCCACAGATACGCAGTATTTT
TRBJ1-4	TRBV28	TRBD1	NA	CASSLQGATNEKLFF	TGTGCCAGCAGTTTACAGGGGGCTACTAATGAAAAACTGTTTTTT
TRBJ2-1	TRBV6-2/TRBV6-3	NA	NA	CATITPARHNEQFF	TGTGCCACCATCACTCCAGCAAGGCACAATGAGCAGTTCTTC
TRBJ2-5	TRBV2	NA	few	CASSPGPRVTQYF	TGTGCCAGCAGTCCAGGACCTCGGGTGACCCAGTACTTC
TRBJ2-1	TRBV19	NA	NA	CASSPGHHYNEQFF	TGTGCCAGTAGCCCGGGACACCACTACAATGAGCAGTTCTTC
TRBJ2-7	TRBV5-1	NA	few	CASSLGPGKLEQYF	TGCGCCAGCAGCTTGGGTCCAGGGAAGCTCGAGCAGTACTTC
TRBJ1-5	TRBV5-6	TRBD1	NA	CASSLAGGNNQPQHF	TGTGCCAGCAGCTTGGCAGGGGGGAACAATCAGCCCCAGCATTTT
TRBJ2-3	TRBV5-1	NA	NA	CASSWAPGEDTQYF	TGCGCCAGCAGCTGGGCCCCGGGGGAAGATACGCAGTATTTT
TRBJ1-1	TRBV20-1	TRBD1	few	CSATRQGGTEAFF	TGCAGTGCTACCCGACAGGGAGGTACTGAAGCTTTCTTT
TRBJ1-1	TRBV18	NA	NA	CASSTLPFETEAFF	TGTGCCAGCTCAACACTGCCTTTCGAGACAGAAGCTTTCTTT
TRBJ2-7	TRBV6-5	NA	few	CASSYSAIAYEQYF	TGTGCCAGCAGTTATTCTGCAATTGCCTACGAGCAGTACTTC
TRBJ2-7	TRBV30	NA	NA	CAWSPTSWEQYF	TGTGCCTGGAGTCCAACTAGCTGGGAGCAGTACTTC
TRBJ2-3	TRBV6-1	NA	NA	CASSPTASRRADTQYF	TGTGCCAGCAGTCCTACGGCTAGTCGGCGGGCAGATACGCAGTATTTT
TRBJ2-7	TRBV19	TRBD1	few	CASSIADRSSYEQYF	TGTGCCAGTAGTATAGCGGACAGGAGCTCCTACGAGCAGTACTTC
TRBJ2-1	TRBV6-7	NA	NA	CASIWAAGHYNEQFF	TGTGCCAGCATATGGGCCGCGGGCCACTACAATGAGCAGTTCTTC
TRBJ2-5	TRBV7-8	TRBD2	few	CASSSMTSAQETQYF	TGTGCCAGCAGCTCGATGACTAGCGCGCAAGAGACCCAGTACTTC
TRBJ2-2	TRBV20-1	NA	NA	CSALKSQGTGELFF	TGCAGTGCGCTCAAGTCACAGGGTACCGGGGAGCTGTTTTTT
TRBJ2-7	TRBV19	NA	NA	CASSMRGSSYEQYF	TGTGCCAGTAGTATGAGGGGGAGCTCCTACGAGCAGTACTTC
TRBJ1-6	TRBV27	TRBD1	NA	CASSFRGGAPLHF	TGTGCCAGCAGTTTTCGAGGGGGCGCACCCCTCCACTTT
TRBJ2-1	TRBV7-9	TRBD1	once	CASSTTGLHEQFF	TGTGCCAGCAGCACGACAGGGTTGCATGAGCAGTTCTTC
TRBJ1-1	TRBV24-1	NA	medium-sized	CATSGNTEAFF	TGTGCCACCAGTGGAAACACTGAAGCTTTCTTT
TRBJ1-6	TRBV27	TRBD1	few	CASSQGPRQGYNSPLHF	TGTGCCAGCAGTCAAGGCCCCAGACAGGGGTATAATTCACCCCTCCACTTT
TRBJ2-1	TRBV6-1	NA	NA	CASSGFGPPAYNEQFF	TGTGCCAGCAGTGGGTTCGGGCCCCCTGCCTACAATGAGCAGTTCTTC
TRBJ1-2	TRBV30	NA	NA	CAWAWGGGYTF	TGTGCCTGGGCGTGGGGTGGAGGCTACACCTTC
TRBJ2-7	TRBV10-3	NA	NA	CAISGSPGFSYEQYF	TGTGCCATCAGTGGAAGCCCAGGGTTCTCCTACGAGCAGTACTTC
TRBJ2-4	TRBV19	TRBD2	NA	CASSMASGENIQYF	TGTGCCAGTAGTATGGCTAGCGGGGAAAACATTCAGTACTTC
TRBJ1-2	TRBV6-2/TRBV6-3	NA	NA	CASSYTWTSPYGYTF	TGTGCCAGCAGTTACACCTGGACAAGCCCTTATGGCTACACCTTC
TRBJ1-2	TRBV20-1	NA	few	CSARDYRAYGYTF	TGCAGTGCTAGAGATTACAGAGCCTATGGCTACACCTTC